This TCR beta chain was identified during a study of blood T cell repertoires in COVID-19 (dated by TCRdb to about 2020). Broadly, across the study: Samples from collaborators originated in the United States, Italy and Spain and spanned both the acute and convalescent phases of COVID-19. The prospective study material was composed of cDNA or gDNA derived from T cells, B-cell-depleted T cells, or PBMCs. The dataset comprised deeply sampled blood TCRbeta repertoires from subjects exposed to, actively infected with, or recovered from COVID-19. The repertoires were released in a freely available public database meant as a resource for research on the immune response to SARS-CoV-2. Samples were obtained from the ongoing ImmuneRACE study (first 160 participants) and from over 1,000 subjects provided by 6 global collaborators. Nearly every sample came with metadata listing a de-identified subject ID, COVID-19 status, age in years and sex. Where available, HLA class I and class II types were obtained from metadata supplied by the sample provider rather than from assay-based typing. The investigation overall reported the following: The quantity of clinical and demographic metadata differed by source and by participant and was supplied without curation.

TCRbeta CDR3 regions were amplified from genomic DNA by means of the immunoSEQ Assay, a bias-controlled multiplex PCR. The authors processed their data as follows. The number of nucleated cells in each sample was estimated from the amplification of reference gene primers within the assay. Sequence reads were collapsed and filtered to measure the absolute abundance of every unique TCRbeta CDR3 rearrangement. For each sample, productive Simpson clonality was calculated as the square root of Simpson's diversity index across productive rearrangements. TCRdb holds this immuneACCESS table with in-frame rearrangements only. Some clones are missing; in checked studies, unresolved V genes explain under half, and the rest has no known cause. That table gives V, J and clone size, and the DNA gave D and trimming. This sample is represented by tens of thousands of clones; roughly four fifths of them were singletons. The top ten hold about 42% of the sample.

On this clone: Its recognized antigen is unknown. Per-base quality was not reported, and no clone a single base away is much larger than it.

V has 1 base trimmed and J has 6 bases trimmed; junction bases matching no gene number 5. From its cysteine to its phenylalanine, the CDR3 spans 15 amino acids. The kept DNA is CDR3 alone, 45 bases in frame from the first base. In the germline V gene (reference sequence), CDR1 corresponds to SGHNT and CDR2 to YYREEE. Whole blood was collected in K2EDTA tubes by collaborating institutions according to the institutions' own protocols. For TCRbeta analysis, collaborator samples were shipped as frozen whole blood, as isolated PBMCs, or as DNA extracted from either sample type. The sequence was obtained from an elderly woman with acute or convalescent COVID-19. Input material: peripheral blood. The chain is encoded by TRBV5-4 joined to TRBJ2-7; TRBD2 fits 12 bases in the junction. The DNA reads TGTGCCAGCAGCTTGCCGACTAGCGGGAGCTCCGAGCAGTACTTC. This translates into CASSLPTSGSSEQYF.